This T cell receptor (beta chain) was observed in a study of vaccination effects on CD4 cells after COVID-19. V lost 4 bases, J lost 4 bases, and 10 bases lay in between. The CDR3 has 13 amino acids. Looked up from germline, CDR1 is LGHDT and CDR2 is YNNKEL (reference sequence). Concerning this clone: Its antigen is undetermined.

Viral peptide pool expansion of antigen-specific CD4+ T cells preceded sequencing in the ViraFEST assay. CD4+ T cell isolation took place after 10 days of culture. The person acquired a PCR-confirmed SARS-CoV-2 infection between March and December 2020. Generated by immunoSEQ multiplex PCR, the TCRdb table keeps only in-frame clones and is missing some. Counted here are 40,000 or so clones, under 80% occurring once; the ten biggest clones make up roughly 30%. This specimen was CD4+ T cells from PBMCs cultured with a peptide pool, taken before COVID-19 vaccination. This receptor was obtained from a human donor who had a prior SARS-CoV-2 infection. The V and J genes are TRBV3-1 (or the pseudogene TRBV3-2) and TRBJ2-5, with D hard to call. CDR3 DNA sequence: TGTGCCAGCAGCCCCTCACCGGGAGAGACCCAGTACTTC. Encoded protein: CASSPSPGETQYF.